The 29 T cell receptor beta chains presented below share a single source sample, sequenced in a study of Tregs in tolerant kidney transplant recipients. Profiling relied on immunoSEQ multiplex PCR, and the TCRdb table lists in-frame clones only, not all of them. The sample table includes tens of thousands of clones. Sequenced here: CD4+ T cells from blood, sampled before the transplant. Every receptor here comes from a human donor who received a combined kidney and bone marrow transplant.

Concerning this clone itself: With the read ending 3 residues before the CDR3 end, the germline J gene is used to fill in that end. This chain uses TRBV7-9 with TRBJ2-7; D not resolved. The CDR3 loop spans 12 amino acids. V lost 5 bases and J 3 bases, leaving 8 bases between the germline ends. Germline-derived CDR1 and CDR2 are SEHNR and FQNEAQ (reference sequence). The DNA read from the CDR3 is TGTGCCAGCAGCCCACAGAGCTACGAG. Translated, it gives CASSPQSYE. The CDR3 in its entirety is CASSPQSYEQYF.

Remarks on this clone: The sequenced fragment ends 3 residues before the CDR3 boundary, so the rest is inferred from the germline J gene. This chain joins TRBV18 and TRBJ1-2; 9 nucleotides agree with TRBD1. The length of the CDR3 is 15 residues. Germline lookup yields CDR1 KGHSH and CDR2 LQKENI. V shed 3 bases and J 6 bases; nucleotides not matched to a gene: 8. CDR3 DNA (partial): TGTGCCAGCTCACCTTCGGGACAGGGATGGGATGGC. Its translation: CASSPSGQGWDG. The CDR3, in full, reads CASSPSGQGWDGYTF. The full variable domain, with the rest looked up from reference TRBV18 and TRBJ1-2, is NAGVMQNPRHLVRRRGQEARLRCSPMKGHSHVYWYRQLPEEGLKFMVYLQKENIIDESGMPKERFSAEFPKEGPSILRIQQVVRGDSAAYFCASSPSGQGWDGYTFGSGTRLTVV.

For this clone: The read ends 3 residues early relative to the CDR3; the germline J gene fills the gap. This chain uses TRBV10-1 with TRBJ1-2; D is possibly TRBD1 (5 bases). CDR3 length: 16 amino acids. Trimming removed 0 bases from V and 6 bases from J, with 17 bases in between. Germline V gene data show CDR1 as WNHNN and CDR2 as SYGVQD (reference sequence). The sequenced part of the CDR3 DNA is TGCGCCAGCAGTGAGTCGGCCAGGGCGTTAACGGATGGC. Translated: CASSESARALTDG. The full CDR3 sequence reads CASSESARALTDGYTF.

To note about this clone: The read falls 3 residues short of the CDR3 end, and the missing part is taken from the germline J gene. The chain has TRBV18 and TRBJ2-1, with 16 nucleotides matching TRBD2. The junction had 5 bases not matched to a gene; V was cut back by 3 bases and J by 9 bases. CDR1 and CDR2 from the germline V gene are KGHSH and LQKENI. The CDR3 totals 16 residues. The sequenced part of the CDR3 DNA is TGTGCCAGCTCACCGCCGGGACTAGCGGGAGGGGGTGAG. Its protein product is CASSPPGLAGGGE. The whole CDR3 is CASSPPGLAGGGEQFF. Variable domain in full (rest from reference TRBV18 and TRBJ2-1): NAGVMQNPRHLVRRRGQEARLRCSPMKGHSHVYWYRQLPEEGLKFMVYLQKENIIDESGMPKERFSAEFPKEGPSILRIQQVVRGDSAAYFCASSPPGLAGGGEQFFGPGTRLTVL.

In regard to this clone: Read coverage stops 3 residues before the CDR3 terminus; the germline J gene supplies the remainder. V and J are TRBV10-3 and TRBJ1-2; D gene uncertain. Germline CDR1 is ENHRY and CDR2 is SYGVKD. The CDR3 loop spans 12 amino acids. The sequenced CDR3 bases are TGTGCCACCTCGGGGATAATGGGAGGC. The encoded protein is CATSGIMGG. The whole CDR3 sequence reads CATSGIMGGYTF.

Turning to this clone: The read terminates 3 residues before the CDR3 end, so the remaining end is supplied by the germline J gene. The chain is built from TRBV10-1 and TRBJ2-3; 8 bases agree with TRBD1. Germline values: CDR1 WNHNN, CDR2 SYGVQD (reference sequence). Trimming removed 7 bases from V and 4 bases from J; junction bases left unmatched: 7. The CDR3 is 14 residues long. CDR3: CASNPRGRADTQYF. The sequenced CDR3 bases are TGCGCCAGCAACCCCAGGGGGCGCGCAGATACG.

In the case of this clone: Read coverage stops 3 residues before the CDR3 terminus; the germline J gene supplies the remainder. The rearrangement links TRBV18 to TRBJ2-2; TRBD2 matches at 8 bases. This CDR3 region has 17 residues. The germline V gene encodes CDR1 KGHSH and CDR2 LQKENI. J lost 1 base, V lost 3 bases, and 7 bases had no gene match. This chain's CDR3 is CASSPNLAGQNTGELFF. The CDR3 DNA, read in part, is TGTGCCAGCTCACCGAACCTAGCGGGCCAGAACACCGGGGAG. Complete variable domain (other parts from reference TRBV18 and TRBJ2-2): NAGVMQNPRHLVRRRGQEARLRCSPMKGHSHVYWYRQLPEEGLKFMVYLQKENIIDESGMPKERFSAEFPKEGPSILRIQQVVRGDSAAYFCASSPNLAGQNTGELFFGEGSRLTVL.

To note about this clone: The CDR3 is cut off 3 residues early in the read; its end comes from the germline J gene. This rearrangement joins TRBV2 to TRBJ2-7; TRBD2 aligns across 12 bases. With V trimmed by 6 bases and J by 2 bases, 2 bases remained unmatched. The CDR3 is made up of 14 amino acids. From germline, CDR1 is SNHLY and CDR2 FYNNEI. Incomplete CDR3 DNA: TGTGCCAGCAGATGGACTAGCGGGGCCTACGAG. Residues: CASRWTSGAYE. Given in full, the CDR3 is CASRWTSGAYEQYF. Drawing the rest from reference TRBV2 and TRBJ2-7, the complete variable domain is EPEVTQTPSHQVTQMGQEVILRCVPISNHLYFYWYRQILGQKVEFLVSFYNNEISEKSEIFDDQFSVERPDGSNFTLKIRSTKLEDSAMYFCASRWTSGAYEQYFGPGTRLTVT.

A word on this clone: The read terminates 3 residues before the CDR3 end, so the remaining end is supplied by the germline J gene. This chain links TRBV20-1 with TRBJ1-2; possible D gene TRBD1, 5 bases. Trimming stripped 2 bases from V and 3 bases from J, with 7 bases between. The CDR3 has 12 residues. Germline lookup yields CDR1 DFQATT and CDR2 SNEGSKA (reference sequence). Incomplete CDR3 DNA: TGCAGTGCTAGACAGGGTGACTATGGC. It encodes CSARQGDYG. The full CDR3 reads CSARQGDYGYTF.

A remark on this clone: The read is 3 residues too short to cover the CDR3 end, so that end is filled in from the germline J gene. The chain employs TRBV19 and TRBJ1-5, with TRBD1 identical over 10 bases. This CDR3 has 15 residues. Germline loops: CDR1 LNHDA, CDR2 SQIVND (reference sequence). With 5 bases clipped from V and 5 bases from J, the junction kept 6 bases outside the gene matches. Incomplete CDR3 DNA: TGTGCCAGTAGTGACCGGGACAGGGGTTATCAGCCC. This gives the protein CASSDRDRGYQP. The complete CDR3 protein is CASSDRDRGYQPQHF.

The DNA read from the CDR3 is TGTGCCAGCAGCCCGAGGGGCCGGGAAGAGACC. Amino acid sequence: CASSPRGREET. The whole CDR3 sequence reads CASSPRGREETQYF. The chain recombines TRBV5-5 with TRBJ2-5; D tentatively fits TRBD1 or TRBD2 (5 bases each). The sequenced fragment ends 3 residues before the CDR3 boundary, so the rest is inferred from the germline J gene. The CDR3 is made up of 14 amino acids. Germline values: CDR1 SGHKS, CDR2 YYEKEE (reference sequence). Deletions cut 4 bases from V and 3 bases from J, with 13 bases between.

As regards this clone: The read halts 3 residues ahead of the CDR3 end, with the missing end drawn from the germline J gene. V gene TRBV20-1 combines with J gene TRBJ2-3, with unresolved D. Germline values: CDR1 DFQATT, CDR2 SNEGSKA (reference sequence). The CDR3 is 14 residues long. V was trimmed by 1 base and J by 5 bases, leaving 13 bases between them. CDR3 DNA, as far as it was read: TGCAGTGCTAGAGTCGGAGCAGGTGGAGATACG. Protein sequence: CSARVGAGGDT. The whole CDR3 protein reads CSARVGAGGDTQYF.

Remarks on this clone: The sequence runs out 3 residues before the end of the CDR3; the remainder is reconstructed from the germline J gene. This chain connects TRBV23-1 to TRBJ2-4, with TRBD1 identical over 7 bases. TRBV23-1 carries the ORF label, with uncertain function. Trimming at V came to 3 bases and at J to 3 bases, leaving 11 bases not matched to a gene. The CDR3 is 17 residues long. The CDR3 sequence: CASSHPGGALVKNIQYF. The sequenced part of the CDR3 DNA is TGCGCCAGCAGTCACCCAGGGGGTGCCTTGGTCAAAAACATT.

In regard to this clone: The read ends 3 residues before the CDR3 terminus; that terminus is restored from the germline J gene. The chain links TRBV18 to TRBJ2-2; D might be TRBD2 (6 bases). The CDR3 has 16 residues. Per germline, CDR1 KGHSH and CDR2 LQKENI. Trimming pared 0 bases from V and 1 base from J, leaving 9 bases between. The sequenced CDR3 bases are TGTGCCAGCTCACCACCAAGGGACTGGAACACCGGGGAG. Amino acids: CASSPPRDWNTGE. The full-length CDR3 reads as CASSPPRDWNTGELFF.

To note about this clone: The read ends 3 residues shy of where the CDR3 ends; the end is completed using the germline J gene. The rearrangement joins TRBV5-6 to TRBJ1-2; D gene unclear. Trimming took off 4 bases at V and 0 bases at J, with 10 bases between the two ends. The germline gives CDR1 SGHDT, CDR2 YYEEEE. CDR3 size: 14 residues. The CDR3 here is CASSPPAANYGYTF. CDR3 DNA, as far as it was read: TGTGCCAGCAGCCCCCCCGCAGCTAACTATGGC.

As for this clone: Read data end 3 residues before the CDR3 end; the end is taken from the germline J gene. The rearrangement links TRBV5-1 to TRBJ2-2; 7 bases are shared with TRBD1. Germline CDR1 SGHRS, CDR2 YFSETQ. The CDR3 is 14 residues long. V shed 4 bases and J 5 bases; nucleotides not matched to a gene: 5. The part of the CDR3 DNA that was read is TGCGCCAGCAGCCCTAACAGGGGTACCGGGGAG. This encodes CASSPNRGTGE. The whole CDR3 sequence is CASSPNRGTGELFF.

On this clone: The germline gene is not matched at one end of the junction; a read error may be the cause. CDR3 bases read: TGCGCCAGCAACTTGGAGGGGGCAGGGGCACCC. Its translation: CASNLEGAGAP. The CDR3 in full is CASNLEGAGAPLHF. The chain has TRBV5-1 and TRBJ1-6, with TRBD1 matching 7 bases. The missing CDR3 end, 3 residues past where the read stops, is filled in from the germline J gene. This CDR3 is built from 14 residues. Germline loops: CDR1 SGHRS, CDR2 YFSETQ.

Comment on this clone: The CDR3 end falls 3 residues outside the read, so it is completed with the germline J gene. The rearrangement links TRBV7-2 to TRBJ2-7; 8 positions match TRBD2. The CDR3 spans 15 residues. Germline V gene data show CDR1 as SGHTA and CDR2 as FQGNSA. The junction had 12 bases not matched to a gene; V was cut back by 5 bases and J by 6 bases. The CDR3 sequence: CASSAPSGQAFEQYF. The CDR3 bases that were read are TGTGCCAGCAGCGCACCTAGCGGGCAAGCTTTCGAG.

On this clone itself: The CDR3 end lies 3 residues beyond the end of the read and is filled in from the germline J gene. The chain carries TRBV10-3 and TRBJ2-1; 9 bases align to TRBD2. CDR1 ENHRY and CDR2 SYGVKD come from the germline V gene. This CDR3 is 16 amino acids long. The J segment lost 8 bases and the V segment lost 2 bases, leaving 10 bases of the junction unmatched. The part of the CDR3 DNA that was read is TGTGCCATCAGTGAGGTATTCGGGACTAGCTCTTATGAG. Encoded protein: CAISEVFGTSSYE. In full, the CDR3 is CAISEVFGTSSYEQFF.

With respect to this clone: Relative to the germline gene, one junction end is altered; a read error may explain this. The CDR3 extends 3 residues past the end of the read, so its final part is completed from the germline J gene. This chain links TRBV2 with TRBJ2-5; the D gene is possibly TRBD1 (5 bases). Per the germline V gene, CDR1 is SNHLY and CDR2 is FYNNEI. This CDR3 comprises 13 residues. CDR3 DNA, as far as it was read: TGTGCCGGCAGAGACAGCCTGCCGGAGACC. This gives the protein CAGRDSLPET. The full CDR3 protein reads CAGRDSLPETQYF.

A note on this clone: The read ends 3 residues shy of where the CDR3 ends; the end is completed using the germline J gene. This chain links TRBV7-2 with TRBJ1-1; TRBD1 agrees at 11 bases. The CDR3 totals 15 residues. The germline gives CDR1 SGHTA, CDR2 FQGNSA. Trimming removed 5 bases from V and 4 bases from J; junction bases left unmatched: 6. The CDR3 bases that were read are TGTGCCAGCAGCGCCCAGGGACAGGGGGTCACTGAA. The encoded protein is CASSAQGQGVTE. The whole CDR3 reads CASSAQGQGVTEAFF.

With regard to this clone: Coverage ceases 3 residues before the CDR3 finishes, and the germline J gene fills in the end. This chain links TRBV7-6 with TRBJ1-5, with 8 bases lining up with TRBD1. The CDR3 is 14 residues long. Trimming removed 5 bases from V and 6 bases from J; junction bases left unmatched: 6. CDR1 SGHVS and CDR2 FNYEAQ come from the germline V gene. The CDR3 reads CASSQYRGAQPQHF. Incomplete CDR3 DNA: TGTGCCAGCAGCCAGTACAGGGGGGCTCAGCCC.

On this clone: The CDR3 end falls 3 residues outside the read, so it is completed with the germline J gene. The chain has TRBV11-3 and TRBJ2-3, with 10 bases that match TRBD2. This CDR3 contains 14 residues. V dropped 7 bases and J dropped 3; count of bases not matched to a gene: 4. Germline CDR1 and CDR2: SGHNT and YENEEA. The sequenced CDR3 bases are TGTGCCAGCAAATCTAGCGGGAGTACAGATACG. This sequence encodes CASKSSGSTDT. From start to end, the CDR3 is CASKSSGSTDTQYF. Full variable domain (remainder filled in from reference TRBV11-3 and TRBJ2-3): EAGVVQSPRYKIIEKKQPVAFWCNPISGHNTLYWYLQNLGQGPELLIRYENEEAVDDSQLPKDRFSAERLKGVDSTLKIQPAELGDSAVYLCASKSSGSTDTQYFGPGTRLTVL.

In regard to this clone: The CDR3 extends 3 residues past the end of the read, so its final part is completed from the germline J gene. The rearrangement links TRBV2 to TRBJ2-1, with a possible D match to TRBD2 (6 bases). Between the trimmed V and J ends, which lost 6 bases and 5 bases, there was a span of 14 bases. This CDR3 region has 14 residues. Germline values: CDR1 SNHLY, CDR2 FYNNEI. The covered CDR3 bases are TGTGCCAGCAGAGCCAGTAGCGGTAACAATGAG. Residues: CASRASSGNNE. The full CDR3 reads CASRASSGNNEQFF.

The CDR3 sequence is CASSILGIMNTEAFF. CDR3 DNA (partial): TGTGCCAGCAGCATCCTAGGCATAATGAACACTGAA. The rearrangement joins TRBV7-9 to TRBJ1-1; no reliable D call. Coverage ceases 3 residues before the CDR3 finishes, and the germline J gene fills in the end. CDR3 length: 15 amino acids. V lost 5 bases, J lost 0 bases, and 13 bases lay in between. Per the germline V gene, CDR1 is SEHNR and CDR2 is FQNEAQ (reference sequence).

In regard to this clone: The read ends 3 residues before the CDR3 terminus; that terminus is restored from the germline J gene. This chain joins TRBV19 and TRBJ1-5; 9 bases map to TRBD1. The CDR3 has 14 amino acids. The ends lost 3 bases at V and 7 bases at J; junction bases unmatched: 4. CDR1 is LNHDA, CDR2 SQIVND, per germline (reference sequence). CDR3 DNA (partial): TGTGCCAGTAGTATGGGACAGGGTTTACAGCCC. Protein product: CASSMGQGLQP. The entire CDR3 is CASSMGQGLQPQHF.

Worth noting for this clone: The read is 3 residues too short to cover the CDR3 end, so that end is filled in from the germline J gene. This chain uses TRBV7-8 with TRBJ2-2, with 9 bases aligning to TRBD1. The CDR3 runs 15 residues. V was clipped by 2 bases and J by 6 bases; unmatched bases: 4. The germline V gene encodes CDR1 SGHVS and CDR2 FQNEAQ. The CDR3: CASSLQDRGAGELFF. The sequenced CDR3 bases are TGTGCCAGCAGCTTACAGGACAGGGGTGCCGGGGAG.

The CDR3 DNA, read in part, is TGTGCCAGTAGCTCCGCAGGGGACCGGGCAGGAGAGACC. This encodes CASSSAGDRAGET. The CDR3 in full is CASSSAGDRAGETQYF. The V call is TRBV19, the J call TRBJ2-5; a possible D gene is TRBD1 (6 bases). The CDR3 is cut off 3 residues early in the read; its end comes from the germline J gene. This CDR3 contains 16 residues. CDR1 is LNHDA and CDR2 is SQIVND in the germline V gene (reference sequence). Trimming cost V 6 bases and J 4 bases, with 21 bases left between them. Complete variable domain (other parts from reference TRBV19 and TRBJ2-5): DGGITQSPKYLFRKEGQNVTLSCEQNLNHDAMYWYRQDPGQGLRLIYYSQIVNDFQKGDIAEGYSVSREKKESFPLTVTSAQKNPTAFYLCASSSAGDRAGETQYFGPGTRLLVL.

Remarks on this clone: Sequencing ends 3 residues short of the CDR3 end; the germline J gene provides the rest. J is TRBJ2-3 and V is TRBV19; possible D gene TRBD2, 5 bases. CDR1 is LNHDA, CDR2 SQIVND, per germline (reference sequence). The CDR3 runs to 13 residues. Trimming stripped 5 bases from V and 8 bases from J, with 14 bases between. The CDR3 bases that were read are TGTGCCAGTAGTGAGGACCTCCGGGGTACG. Protein: CASSEDLRGT. The CDR3, in full, reads CASSEDLRGTQYF. Full variable domain (remainder filled in from reference TRBV19 and TRBJ2-3): DGGITQSPKYLFRKEGQNVTLSCEQNLNHDAMYWYRQDPGQGLRLIYYSQIVNDFQKGDIAEGYSVSREKKESFPLTVTSAQKNPTAFYLCASSEDLRGTQYFGPGTRLTVL.